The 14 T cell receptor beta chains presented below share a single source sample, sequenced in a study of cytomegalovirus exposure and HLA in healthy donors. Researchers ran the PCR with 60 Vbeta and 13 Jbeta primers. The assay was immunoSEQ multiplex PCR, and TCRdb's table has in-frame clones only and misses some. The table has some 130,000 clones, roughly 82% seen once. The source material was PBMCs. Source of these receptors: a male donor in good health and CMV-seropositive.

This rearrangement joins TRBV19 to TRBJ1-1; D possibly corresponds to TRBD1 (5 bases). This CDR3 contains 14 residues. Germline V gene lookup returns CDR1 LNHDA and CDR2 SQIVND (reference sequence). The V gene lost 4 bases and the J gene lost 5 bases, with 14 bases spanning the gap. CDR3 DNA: TGTGCCAGTAGTACCGGCAGGGTGGGGACTGAAGCTTTCTTT. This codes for CASSTGRVGTEAFF.

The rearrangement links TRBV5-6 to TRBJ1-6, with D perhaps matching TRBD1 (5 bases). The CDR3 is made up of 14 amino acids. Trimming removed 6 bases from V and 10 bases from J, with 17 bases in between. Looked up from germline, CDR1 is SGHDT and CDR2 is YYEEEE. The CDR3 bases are TGTGCCAGCAACCAACTCGGGGGGAGATCACCCCTCCACTTT. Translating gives CASNQLGGRSPLHF.

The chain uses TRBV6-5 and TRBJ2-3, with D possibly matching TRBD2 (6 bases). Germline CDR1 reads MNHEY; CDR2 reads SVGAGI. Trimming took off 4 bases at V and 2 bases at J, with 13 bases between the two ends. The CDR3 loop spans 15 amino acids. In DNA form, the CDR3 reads TGTGCCAGCAGTTGGGGGGTAAGCTTCACAGATACGCAGTATTTT. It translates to CASSWGVSFTDTQYF.

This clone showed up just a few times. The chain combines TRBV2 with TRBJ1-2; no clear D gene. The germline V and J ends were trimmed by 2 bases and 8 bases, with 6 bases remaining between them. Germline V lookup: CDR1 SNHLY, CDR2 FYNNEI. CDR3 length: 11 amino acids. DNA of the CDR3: TGTGCCAGCAGTGAAACGGTGGGCTACACCTTC. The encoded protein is CASSETVGYTF.

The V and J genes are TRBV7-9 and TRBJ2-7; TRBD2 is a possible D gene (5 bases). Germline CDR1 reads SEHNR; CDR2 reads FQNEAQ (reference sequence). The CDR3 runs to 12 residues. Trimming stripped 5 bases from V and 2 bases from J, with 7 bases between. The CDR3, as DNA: TGTGCCAGCAGCCTCGGGGCCTACGAGCAGTACTTC. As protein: CASSLGAYEQYF.

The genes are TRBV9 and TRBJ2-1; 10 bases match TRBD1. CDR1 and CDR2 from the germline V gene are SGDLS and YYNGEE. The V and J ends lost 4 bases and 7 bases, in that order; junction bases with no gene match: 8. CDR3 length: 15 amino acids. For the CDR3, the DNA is TGTGCCAGCAGCAGCATGACAGGGGGCTGGAATGAGCAGTTCTTC. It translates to CASSSMTGGWNEQFF. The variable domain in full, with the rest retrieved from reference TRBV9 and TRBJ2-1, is DSGVTQTPKHLITATGQRVTLRCSPRSGDLSVYWYQQSLDQGLQFLIQYYNGEERAKGNILERFSAQQFPDLHSELNLSSLELGDSALYFCASSSMTGGWNEQFFGPGTRLTVL.

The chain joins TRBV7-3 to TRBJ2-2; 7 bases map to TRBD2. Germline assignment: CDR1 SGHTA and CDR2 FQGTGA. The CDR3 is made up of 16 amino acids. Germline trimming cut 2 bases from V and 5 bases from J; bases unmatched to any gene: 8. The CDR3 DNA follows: TGTGCCAGCAGCTTATTCCCTAGCGGCTTTACCGGGGAGCTGTTTTTT. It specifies CASSLFPSGFTGELFF. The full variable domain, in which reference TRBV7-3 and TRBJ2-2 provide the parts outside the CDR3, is GAGVSQTPSNKVTEKGKYVELRCDPISGHTALYWYRQSLGQGPEFLIYFQGTGAADDSGLPNDRFFAVRPEGSVSTLKIQRTERGDSAVYLCASSLFPSGFTGELFFGEGSRLTVL.

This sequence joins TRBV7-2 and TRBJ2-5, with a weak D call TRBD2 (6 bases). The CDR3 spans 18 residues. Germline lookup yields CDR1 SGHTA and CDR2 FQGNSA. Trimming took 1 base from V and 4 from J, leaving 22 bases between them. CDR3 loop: CASSLVRVVRVGGETQYF. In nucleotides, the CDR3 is TGTGCCAGCAGCTTAGTCCGGGTTGTCAGGGTGGGGGGAGAGACCCAGTACTTC.

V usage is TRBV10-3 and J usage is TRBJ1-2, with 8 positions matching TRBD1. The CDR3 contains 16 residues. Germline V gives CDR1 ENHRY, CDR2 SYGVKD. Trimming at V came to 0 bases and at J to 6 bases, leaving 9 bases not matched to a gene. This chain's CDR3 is CAISESPGQVVNGYTF. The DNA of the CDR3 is TGTGCCATCAGTGAGTCCCCGGGACAGGTTGTAAATGGCTACACCTTC.

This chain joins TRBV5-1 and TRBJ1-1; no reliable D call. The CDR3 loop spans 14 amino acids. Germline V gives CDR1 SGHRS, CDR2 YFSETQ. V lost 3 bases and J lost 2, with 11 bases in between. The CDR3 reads CASSYRGGNTEAFF. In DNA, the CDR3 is TGCGCCAGCAGCTACCGAGGAGGCAACACTGAAGCTTTCTTT.

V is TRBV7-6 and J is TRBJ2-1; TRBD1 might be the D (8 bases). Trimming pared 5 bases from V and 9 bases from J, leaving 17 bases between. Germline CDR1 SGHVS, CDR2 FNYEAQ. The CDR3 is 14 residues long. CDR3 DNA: TGTGCCAGCAGCCCTACAGGGGGGGAGGCTGAGCAGTTCTTC. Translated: CASSPTGGEAEQFF.

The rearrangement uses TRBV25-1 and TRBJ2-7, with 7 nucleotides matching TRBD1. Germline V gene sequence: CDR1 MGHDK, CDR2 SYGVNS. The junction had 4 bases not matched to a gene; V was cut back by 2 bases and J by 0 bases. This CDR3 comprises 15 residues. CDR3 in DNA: TGTGCCAGCAGTGAACCGACAGGGTTCTCCTACGAGCAGTACTTC. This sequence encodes CASSEPTGFSYEQYF.

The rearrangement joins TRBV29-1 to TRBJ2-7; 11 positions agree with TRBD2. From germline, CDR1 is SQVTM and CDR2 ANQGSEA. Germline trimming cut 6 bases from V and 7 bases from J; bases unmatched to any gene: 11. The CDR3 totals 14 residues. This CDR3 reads CSVVILAGAREQYF. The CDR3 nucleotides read TGCAGCGTCGTCATACTAGCGGGAGCTCGTGAGCAGTACTTC.

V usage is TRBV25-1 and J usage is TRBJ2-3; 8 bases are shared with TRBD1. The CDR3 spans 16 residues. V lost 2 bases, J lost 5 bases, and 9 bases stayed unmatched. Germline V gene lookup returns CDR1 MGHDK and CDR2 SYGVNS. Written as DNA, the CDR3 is TGTGCCAGCAGTGAAAGGTCAGGGGGCAGGGGAGATACGCAGTATTTT. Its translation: CASSERSGGRGDTQYF.